This TCR beta chain was identified in a study of T cell repertoires in cytomegalovirus infection. Overall study: Carrying CMV and the relevant HLA type showed in public TCR beta signatures.

TCRdb reprocessed the reads via MiXCR and lists one record per CDR3 protein. The sample has roughly 320,000 distinct CDR3 sequences, more than 9% seen once. The CDR3 has 11 amino acids. Trimming shortened V by 4 bases and J by 10 bases, and 8 bases separated the two germline ends. CDR1 MNHEY and CDR2 SVGAGI come from the germline V gene. The sequence was obtained from a human donor in good health (CMV status not recorded). Some clones in this sample may be carry-over from other donors' samples. The sample comprised PBMCs. The V call is TRBV6-5, the J call TRBJ2-1; the D gene is possibly TRBD1 (5 bases). The CDR3 bases are TGTGCCAGCAGTTTCCACAGGGAGCAGTTCTTC. As protein: CASSFHREQFF.